The clone carrying this TCR beta chain was seen a few times. The assay was immunoSEQ multiplex PCR, and TCRdb's table has in-frame clones only and misses some. The sample consists of around 300,000 clones, more than 80% of them appearing once. These data come from a study of blood T cell repertoires in COVID-19. The CDR3 has 16 amino acids. Germline-derived CDR1 and CDR2 are LGHNA and YNFKEQ. V was clipped by 4 bases and J by 2 bases; unmatched bases: 8. The chain carries TRBV4-2 and TRBJ2-7; 10 nucleotides match TRBD2. This clonotype originated in a woman in her twenties or thirties with active or convalescent COVID-19. Specimen: peripheral blood. The CDR3 reads CASSRELAGSTYEQYF. CDR3 bases: TGTGCCAGCAGCCGAGAACTAGCGGGGTCAACCTACGAGCAGTACTTC.